What follows are 31 T cell receptor beta chains derived from one specimen sequenced in a study of T cell responses to AZD1222 COVID-19 vaccine. Generated by immunoSEQ multiplex PCR, the TCRdb table keeps only in-frame clones and is missing some. In the table there are about 140,000 clones, about 91% of which are singletons. The starting material was peripheral blood, obtained 28 days after the second AZD1222 dose. The origin of the receptors is an adult who received the AZD1222 COVID-19 vaccine.

V gene TRBV6-1 combines with J gene TRBJ1-1; D remains ambiguous. V was shortened by 5 bases and J by 1 base, with 11 bases between the two germline ends. Germline CDR1 and CDR2: MNHNS and SASEGT. The CDR3 totals 14 residues. CDR3: CASSRYITNTEAFF. The CDR3 DNA sequence: TGTGCCAGCAGTAGGTACATTACGAACACTGAAGCTTTCTTT.

This chain joins TRBV6-5 and TRBJ2-2; TRBD2 is a possible D gene (6 bases). CDR3 length: 14 residues. The V end lost 7 bases, the J end lost 4 bases, and 13 bases lay between the germline ends. Germline V gene data show CDR1 as MNHEY and CDR2 as SVGAGI. The CDR3 region has the DNA TGTGCCAGCATATTAGTGGGGGGCACCGGGGAGCTGTTTTTT. Protein product: CASILVGGTGELFF.

V is TRBV5-6 and J is TRBJ2-7, with unresolved D. CDR3 size: 11 residues. With 2 bases removed from V and 3 bases from J, the gap between germline ends came to 3 bases. Germline V gene data show CDR1 as SGHDT and CDR2 as YYEEEE. The CDR3 spells CASSFYYEQYV. The CDR3 DNA reads TGTGCCAGCAGCTTTTACTACGAGCAGTACGTC.

The rearrangement joins TRBV5-6 to TRBJ2-7; D is possibly TRBD1 (7 bases). Germline-derived CDR1 and CDR2 are SGHDT and YYEEEE. V lost 0 bases and J 6 bases, leaving 13 bases between the germline ends. CDR3 length: 14 amino acids. The CDR3 sequence is CASSLANRGGEQYF. CDR3 in DNA: TGTGCCAGCAGCTTGGCCAACAGGGGAGGCGAGCAGTACTTC.

J is TRBJ1-2 and V is TRBV29-1, with D hard to call. CDR3 length: 13 amino acids. V lost 4 bases to trimming and J lost 4 bases, with 13 bases between them. Germline V lookup: CDR1 SQVTM, CDR2 ANQGSEA. The CDR3 region has the DNA TGCAGCGTTGCCCCCCAGGTCCTCTATGGCTACACCTTC. Protein: CSVAPQVLYGYTF. Full variable domain (outside the CDR3, taken from reference TRBV29-1 and TRBJ1-2): SAVISQKPSRDICQRGTSLTIQCQVDSQVTMMFWYRQQPGQSLTLIATANQGSEATYESGFVIDKFPISRPNLTFSTLTVSNMSPEDSSIYLCSVAPQVLYGYTFGSGTRLTVV.

The CDR3 loop reads CASSLASLTTDTQYF. DNA for the CDR3: TGCGCCAGCAGCTTGGCGTCCCTTACCACAGATACGCAGTATTTT. This rearrangement joins TRBV5-1 to TRBJ2-3; no reliable D call. The CDR3 totals 15 residues. The V gene lost 0 bases and the J gene lost 2 bases, with 10 bases spanning the gap. Germline CDR1 reads SGHRS; CDR2 reads YFSETQ.

CDR3 protein: CASGATGGNSPLHF. Here the CDR3 DNA reads TGTGCCAGCGGGGCGACAGGGGGCAATTCACCCCTCCACTTT. This chain links TRBV11-2 with TRBJ1-6, with 10 bases matching TRBD1. V lost 8 bases, J lost 7 bases, and 5 bases stayed unmatched. This CDR3 is 14 amino acids long. Germline loops: CDR1 SGHAT, CDR2 FQNNGV.

The chain is built from TRBV12-5 and TRBJ1-2; 8 bases fit TRBD1. Germline V gene data show CDR1 as LGHNT and CDR2 as FRNRAP. V lost 4 bases to trimming and J lost 7 bases; unmatched junction nucleotides: 5. The CDR3 is made up of 13 amino acids. CDR3 in amino acids: CASGYGTGLGYTF. CDR3 coding DNA: TGTGCTAGTGGTTACGGGACAGGACTTGGCTACACCTTC. Combining the CDR3 with reference TRBV12-5 and TRBJ1-2 gives the whole variable domain DARVTQTPRHKVTEMGQEVTMRCQPILGHNTVFWYRQTMMQGLELLAYFRNRAPLDDSGMPKDRFSAEMPDATLATLKIQPSEPRDSAVYFCASGYGTGLGYTFGSGTRLTVV.

This chain connects TRBV2 to TRBJ2-7; 9 bases map to TRBD2. The ends lost 6 bases at V and 6 bases at J; junction bases unmatched: 3. Germline V gives CDR1 SNHLY, CDR2 FYNNEI. The CDR3 loop spans 12 amino acids. CDR3 residues: CASRAGGLEQYF. CDR3 nucleotides: TGTGCCAGCAGGGCGGGAGGGCTCGAGCAGTACTTC.

The gene calls are TRBV30 and TRBJ1-1; possibly TRBD1 for D (6 bases). Per the germline V gene, CDR1 is GTSNPN and CDR2 is SVGIG (reference sequence). Between the trimmed V and J ends, which lost 1 base and 0 bases, there was a span of 6 bases. The CDR3 consists of 13 residues. The CDR3 here is CAWSGTVNTEAFF. CDR3 in DNA: TGTGCCTGGAGTGGGACAGTGAACACTGAAGCTTTCTTT.

This chain uses TRBV28 with TRBJ1-2, with 8 nucleotides matching TRBD1. Germline assignment: CDR1 MDHEN and CDR2 SYDVKM. The CDR3 is made up of 14 amino acids. J lost 4 bases, V lost 7 bases, and 8 bases had no gene match. CDR3 sequence (DNA): TGTGCCAGCACCGAACAGGGGGTGTTCTATGGCTACACCTTC. Translating it yields CASTEQGVFYGYTF.

The gene calls are TRBV27 and TRBJ1-1, with D hard to call. Germline CDR1 reads MNHEY; CDR2 reads SMNVEV (reference sequence). This CDR3 spans 17 amino acids. The V end lost 2 bases, the J end lost 1 base, and 17 bases lay between the germline ends. The CDR3 loop is CASSLLPGRPPNTEAFF. DNA for the CDR3: TGTGCCAGCAGTTTACTCCCCGGACGACCGCCGAACACTGAAGCTTTCTTT.

The chain employs TRBV7-8 and TRBJ2-6, with D perhaps TRBD2 (5 bases). V was clipped by 3 bases and J by 0 bases, with 18 bases between them. CDR1 is SGHVS, CDR2 FQNEAQ, per germline. The CDR3 length is 19 residues. CDR3 sequence (DNA): TGTGCCAGCAGCTTGCTAGGACTGAGTCCCCTCTCTGGGGCCAACGTCCTGACTTTC. The encoded protein is CASSLLGLSPLSGANVLTF.

The chain recombines TRBV28 with TRBJ1-2, with D unresolved. In germline, CDR1 is MDHEN, CDR2 SYDVKM. The CDR3 length is 12 residues. V was trimmed by 7 bases and J by 4 bases, leaving 10 bases between them. CDR3 sequence reads: CASTVTGYGYTF. The CDR3 DNA sequence: TGTGCCAGCACTGTTACGGGCTATGGCTACACCTTC.

On this clone itself: One end of the junction is discordant with germline, which a read error may explain. V usage is TRBV11-2 and J usage is TRBJ2-1; TRBD2 matches 10 bases. In germline, CDR1 is SGHAT, CDR2 FQNNGV. CDR3 length: 15 amino acids. CDR3 protein: CASSLAGGSFNEQFF. The CDR3 DNA is TGTGCCAGCAGTTTAGCGGGAGGTTCTTTCAATGAGCAGTTCTTC. Drawing the rest from reference TRBV11-2 and TRBJ2-1, the complete variable domain is EAGVAQSPRYKIIEKRQSVAFWCNPISGHATLYWYQQILGQGPKLLIQFQNNGVVDDSQLPKDRFSAERLKGVDSTLKIQPAKLEDSAVYLCASSLAGGSFNEQFFGPGTRLTVL.

This rearrangement joins TRBV4-1 to TRBJ2-1; possibly TRBD2 for D (6 bases). From germline, CDR1 is MGHRA and CDR2 YSYEKL. The CDR3 loop spans 13 amino acids. V was cut by 4 bases and J by 15 bases, with 19 bases left in between. CDR3: CASSPMFREFRFF. The CDR3 DNA follows: TGCGCCAGCAGCCCCATGTTTCGGGAGTTTCGGTTCTTC.

V and J are TRBV25-1 and TRBJ2-1; TRBD2 might be the D (5 bases). The ends were cut back, 1 base at V and 9 bases at J, with 10 bases in the middle. The length of the CDR3 is 13 residues. The V gene's germline CDR1 is MGHDK and CDR2 SYGVNS. The CDR3 region has the DNA TGTGCCAGCAGTGAATTCAACGAGGGTGAGCAGTTCTTC. Translated: CASSEFNEGEQFF.

The chain couples TRBV18 to TRBJ2-7; D remains unclear. Per the germline V gene, CDR1 is KGHSH and CDR2 is LQKENI. V lost 3 bases and J 4 bases, leaving 10 bases between the germline ends. The CDR3 is made up of 13 amino acids. The CDR3 loop is CASSPSDGYEQYF. As DNA, the CDR3 is TGTGCCAGCTCACCCTCGGACGGGTACGAGCAGTACTTC.

The chain is built from TRBV28 and TRBJ2-1, with unresolved D. CDR3 size: 14 residues. The ends were cut back, 3 bases at V and 0 bases at J, with 6 bases in the middle. Germline lookup yields CDR1 MDHEN and CDR2 SYDVKM. CDR3: CASSLPNSYNEQFF. DNA of the CDR3: TGTGCCAGCAGTTTGCCGAACTCCTACAATGAGCAGTTCTTC.

V usage is TRBV28 and J usage is TRBJ1-2; no clear D gene. CDR1 is MDHEN, CDR2 SYDVKM, per germline. This CDR3 is 14 amino acids long. Trimming took 2 bases from V and 4 from J, leaving 11 bases between them. The CDR3: CASSLTDKAYGYTF. Written as DNA, the CDR3 is TGTGCCAGCAGTTTAACAGATAAGGCCTATGGCTACACCTTC.

The chain is built from TRBV11-2 and TRBJ1-1; 7 positions agree with TRBD1. Looked up from germline, CDR1 is SGHAT and CDR2 is FQNNGV. This CDR3 has 16 amino acids. The J segment lost 0 bases and the V segment lost 4 bases, leaving 8 bases of the junction unmatched. The CDR3, as DNA: TGTGCCAGCAGCTGGACAGGCCCCGGGATGAACACTGAAGCTTTCTTT. Amino acids: CASSWTGPGMNTEAFF. The full variable domain, in which reference TRBV11-2 and TRBJ1-1 provide the parts outside the CDR3, is EAGVAQSPRYKIIEKRQSVAFWCNPISGHATLYWYQQILGQGPKLLIQFQNNGVVDDSQLPKDRFSAERLKGVDSTLKIQPAKLEDSAVYLCASSWTGPGMNTEAFFGQGTRLTVV.

The rearrangement uses TRBV30 and TRBJ1-1; 7 bases map to TRBD1. The germline CDR1 and CDR2 sequences are GTSNPN and SVGIG (reference sequence). The CDR3 covers 11 residues. After removal of 3 bases from V and 8 bases from J, the junction contained 3 bases not matched to a gene. The CDR3 loop is CAWSAGQEAFF. The CDR3 coding sequence is TGTGCCTGGAGCGCGGGACAGGAAGCTTTCTTT. Full variable domain (outside the CDR3, taken from reference TRBV30 and TRBJ1-1): SQTIHQWPATLVQPVGSPLSLECTVEGTSNPNLYWYRQAAGRGLQLLFYSVGIGQISSEVPQNLSASRPQDRQFILSSKKLLLSDSGFYLCAWSAGQEAFFGQGTRLTVV.

The rearrangement uses TRBV27 and TRBJ1-3; the D gene is possibly TRBD1 (5 bases). The CDR3 contains 17 residues. Germline values: CDR1 MNHEY, CDR2 SMNVEV (reference sequence). V was trimmed by 5 bases and J by 0 bases, leaving 17 bases between them. The CDR3: CASSPPLRAHSGNTIYF. The CDR3 region has the DNA TGTGCCAGCAGTCCCCCCCTCAGGGCCCACTCTGGAAACACCATATATTTT.

This clone is a singleton in its sample. The rearrangement uses TRBV11-2 and TRBJ2-1; 7 bases align to TRBD2. V dropped 4 bases and J dropped 6; count of bases not matched to a gene: 6. The V gene's germline CDR1 is SGHAT and CDR2 FQNNGV. The CDR3 is made up of 14 amino acids. CDR3 region: CASSSREVSNEQFF. The CDR3 DNA reads as TGTGCCAGCAGCTCTCGGGAGGTCAGCAATGAGCAGTTCTTC.

The chain employs TRBV6-5 and TRBJ1-1; perhaps TRBD1 as D (5 bases). This CDR3 spans 15 amino acids. Germline V CDR1 and CDR2: MNHEY, SVGAGI. Trimming shortened V by 6 bases and J by 2 bases, and 16 bases separated the two germline ends. CDR3 coding DNA: TGTGCCAGCAGGCCCGACAGACAGAGAAACACTGAAGCTTTCTTT. The encoded protein is CASRPDRQRNTEAFF.

This chain joins TRBV11-2 and TRBJ1-1, with D possibly TRBD1 on 6 matching bases. In germline, CDR1 is SGHAT, CDR2 FQNNGV. The V end was cut by 1 base, the J end by 3 bases, with 15 bases between. CDR3 length: 16 residues. CDR3 residues: CASSLGGLAGYTEAFF. CDR3 nucleotides: TGTGCCAGCAGCTTAGGGGGGCTGGCGGGGTACACTGAAGCTTTCTTT.

The chain has TRBV19 and TRBJ2-2; no clear D gene. The CDR3 is 14 residues long. Germline-derived CDR1 and CDR2 are LNHDA and SQIVND (reference sequence). The V end was cut by 3 bases, the J end by 5 bases, with 10 bases between. The CDR3 spells CASSITRRTGELFF. CDR3 bases: TGTGCCAGTAGTATTACCCGAAGGACCGGGGAGCTGTTTTTT.

The DNA of the CDR3 is TGTGCTAGTGGTGCCCCGATATTTCCCCTAACTGAAGCTTTCTTT. The encoded protein is CASGAPIFPLTEAFF. The genes are TRBV12-5 and TRBJ1-1; D is ambiguous. The CDR3 runs to 15 residues. Trimming took 5 bases from V and 5 from J, leaving 18 bases between them. The germline V gene has CDR1 LGHNT and CDR2 FRNRAP.

This clone was detected once. The V call is TRBV2, the J call TRBJ1-2; 9 bases line up with TRBD1. Trimming removed 6 bases from V and 5 bases from J; junction bases left unmatched: 22. CDR3 length: 19 residues. CDR1 is SNHLY and CDR2 is FYNNEI in the germline V gene. DNA for the CDR3: TGTGCCAGCAGAGAAATTCCGGGACAGGGTGTATCGGTGACATATGGCTACACCTTC. This sequence encodes CASREIPGQGVSVTYGYTF.

This chain connects TRBV19 to TRBJ1-2, with D maybe TRBD1 (5 bases). The CDR3 consists of 13 residues. Germline CDR1 reads LNHDA; CDR2 reads SQIVND (reference sequence). V dropped 4 bases and J dropped 6 bases, with 12 bases sitting between them. CDR3 DNA sequence: TGTGCCAGTAGTAAGACAGAAGTAGATGGCTACACCTTC. Its translation is CASSKTEVDGYTF.

The J gene is TRBJ2-7, the V gene TRBV18; 7 bases align to TRBD2. CDR3 length: 14 amino acids. V was clipped by 3 bases and J by 2 bases; unmatched bases: 4. Germline CDR1 is KGHSH and CDR2 is LQKENI. The CDR3 region is CASSPSAGAYEQYF. The CDR3 coding sequence is TGTGCCAGCTCACCTTCCGCGGGGGCCTACGAGCAGTACTTC.